Following are 22 T cell receptor beta chains from one sample sequenced in a study of HIV-infected patients and healthy controls. No cell fractionation was done, so the repertoire covers all unsorted peripheral blood T cells. Reverse transcription used around 540 ng RNA and constant-region primers for alpha and beta. Each of the alpha and beta chains got its own library through chain-specific third strand synthesis with indices. MiXCR, run by TCRdb on the 5' RACE reads, gives a single entry per CDR3 protein. Among 15,000 to 20,000 distinct CDR3 sequences listed, 10% were seen once. Sequencing was performed on blood. The receptors derive from an adult in good health.

V gene TRBV12-3 or TRBV12-4 combines with J gene TRBJ1-5; a weak D match, TRBD1 (5 bases). This CDR3 has 16 residues. Trimming left V 7 bases short and J 0 bases short, with 16 bases between. CDR3 sequence (DNA): TGTGCCAGCACACGATCCGGGGGGGTTAGCAATCAGCCCCAGCATTTT. Protein product: CASTRSGGVSNQPQHF.

By its share, this clonotype is medium-sized. The chain carries TRBV10-3 and TRBJ2-3; the match to TRBD1 covers 7 bases. Germline CDR1 and CDR2: ENHRY and SYGVKD. Trimming at V came to 4 bases and at J to 8 bases, leaving 18 bases not matched to a gene. This CDR3 is 17 amino acids long. CDR3 sequence reads: CAISASKGGSNQVTQYF. The CDR3 DNA reads as TGTGCCATCAGTGCCTCCAAAGGGGGCTCCAATCAAGTTACGCAGTATTTT.

This clonotype was recorded only once. The chain employs TRBV7-7 and TRBJ2-2; 7 bases are shared with TRBD1. J lost 8 bases, V lost 2 bases, and 17 bases had no gene match. The CDR3 consists of 18 residues. CDR1 is SSHAT, CDR2 FNYEAQ, per germline (reference sequence). Here the CDR3 reads CASSLTPSPDRFSGELFF. The DNA of the CDR3 is TGTGCCAGCAGCTTAACCCCCTCCCCGGACAGGTTTTCAGGGGAGCTGTTTTTT.

This clonotype is medium-sized (0.01 to 0.1%) by share. The chain recombines TRBV29-1 with TRBJ2-3, with TRBD1 matching over 9 bases. The V gene's germline CDR1 is SQVTM and CDR2 ANQGSEA. V lost 6 bases and J lost 2; bases outside the gene matches: 6. The CDR3 is 14 residues long. CDR3 amino acids: CSVSRDRDTDTQYF. As DNA, the CDR3 is TGCAGCGTAAGCCGGGACAGGGACACAGATACGCAGTATTTT.

This clonotype is categorized as medium-sized. The chain carries TRBV29-1 and TRBJ1-2; TRBD1 agrees at 10 bases. The CDR3 is made up of 11 amino acids. Germline values: CDR1 SQVTM, CDR2 ANQGSEA. V lost 4 bases to trimming and J lost 7 bases; unmatched junction nucleotides: 0. CDR3 coding DNA: TGCAGCGTTGGGACAGGGGGTGGCTACACCTTC. Protein: CSVGTGGGYTF.

This clonotype was detected only a few times. This sequence joins TRBV20-1 and TRBJ1-1; 10 bases line up with TRBD1. This CDR3 has 13 residues. Germline CDR1 is DFQATT and CDR2 is SNEGSKA (reference sequence). Trimming removed 1 base from V and 7 bases from J; junction bases left unmatched: 3. CDR3 nucleotides: TGCAGTGCTAGAGGACGGACAGGGGGTGAAGCTTTCTTT. Translating gives CSARGRTGGEAFF.

Judged by abundance, this clonotype is medium-sized. The rearrangement joins TRBV28 to TRBJ2-7; D call uncertain. The germline V and J ends were trimmed by 7 bases and 0 bases, with 10 bases remaining between them. The germline gives CDR1 MDHEN, CDR2 SYDVKM. The length of the CDR3 is 13 residues. Written as DNA, the CDR3 is TGTGCCAGCACCCCGGGTCGCTCCTACGAGCAGTACTTC. It specifies CASTPGRSYEQYF.

This clonotype was seen only a few times. The chain is built from TRBV3-1 and TRBJ2-5; 9 bases fit TRBD2. There are 15 residues in the CDR3. The germline gives CDR1 LGHDT, CDR2 YNNKEL (reference sequence). With 4 bases clipped from V and 5 bases from J, the junction kept 8 bases outside the gene matches. CDR3 nucleotides: TGTGCCAGCAGCCCCAGAGCGGGAGGAGGGGAGACCCAGTACTTC. Encoded protein: CASSPRAGGGETQYF.

V usage is TRBV28 and J usage is TRBJ2-5; 7 bases fit TRBD1. This CDR3 comprises 15 residues. Germline CDR1 MDHEN, CDR2 SYDVKM. V shed 4 bases, J shed 7 bases, and the junction held 12 bases outside the gene matches. In nucleotides, the CDR3 is TGTGCCAGCAGTTCCGGGACAGAATCCCCTCGGACCCAGTACTTC. This codes for CASSSGTESPRTQYF.

This clonotype has ten or more counts. V is TRBV12-3 or TRBV12-4 and J is TRBJ1-2; TRBD1 is a possible D gene (5 bases). This CDR3 has 13 amino acids. V gave up 2 bases and J gave up 7 bases, with 11 bases separating them. The CDR3 spells CASSLISGAGYTF. For the CDR3, the DNA is TGTGCCAGCAGTTTAATTTCCGGGGCTGGCTACACCTTC.

By share, this clonotype counts as medium-sized. The chain couples TRBV2 to TRBJ2-5; a weak D match, TRBD2 (6 bases). Germline lookup yields CDR1 SNHLY and CDR2 FYNNEI. The CDR3 extends over 13 amino acids. The germline V and J ends were trimmed by 8 bases and 2 bases, with 12 bases remaining between them. For the CDR3, the DNA is TGTGCCAGCGGGGGGTTTTTACAAGAGACCCAGTACTTC. It encodes CASGGFLQETQYF.

V and J are TRBV5-6 and TRBJ2-4; D gene uncertain. Germline V gene sequence: CDR1 SGHDT, CDR2 YYEEEE. The CDR3 is 12 residues long. V was cut by 3 bases and J by 5 bases, with 6 bases left in between. The chain's CDR3 is CASSSAQNIQYF. In DNA, the CDR3 is TGTGCCAGCAGCTCCGCCCAAAACATTCAGTACTTC.

This clonotype was detected many times. V usage is TRBV6-5 and J usage is TRBJ2-3; 14 nucleotides match TRBD2. This CDR3 has 18 amino acids. V trimming: 2 bases; J trimming: 5 bases; junction bases outside the gene matches: 9. The V gene's germline CDR1 is MNHEY and CDR2 SVGAGI. The CDR3 sequence is CASSYMGTSGRIGDTQYF. The CDR3 region has the DNA TGTGCCAGCAGTTACATGGGGACTAGCGGGAGAATCGGAGATACGCAGTATTTT.

Relative to its sample, this clonotype is medium-sized (0.01 to 0.1%). This rearrangement joins TRBV3-1 to TRBJ2-2; D may be TRBD1 (6 bases). Germline CDR1 LGHDT, CDR2 YNNKEL (reference sequence). Trimming took off 1 base at V and 3 bases at J, with 9 bases between the two ends. The length of the CDR3 is 15 residues. CDR3 sequence: CASSQVAGDTGELFF. In DNA, the CDR3 is TGTGCCAGCAGCCAAGTCGCAGGGGACACCGGGGAGCTGTTTTTT. Using reference TRBV3-1 and TRBJ2-2 for the parts outside the CDR3, the full variable domain is DTAVSQTPKYLVTQMGNDKSIKCEQNLGHDTMYWYKQDSKKFLKIMFSYNNKELIINETVPNRFSPKSPDKAHLNLHINSLELGDSAVYFCASSQVAGDTGELFFGEGSRLTVL.

This clonotype is classed as medium-sized. The V and J genes are TRBV7-3 and TRBJ1-2, with 7 bases that match TRBD1. The CDR3 sequence is 16 residues long. Germline assignment: CDR1 SGHTA and CDR2 FQGTGA. Unmatched junction bases numbered 13, after V lost 5 bases and J lost 4 bases. The CDR3 sequence: CASSLSPKGAGYGYTF. The DNA of the CDR3 is TGTGCCAGCAGCCTCTCCCCAAAGGGGGCTGGCTATGGCTACACCTTC.

This clonotype was seen many times. The chain couples TRBV19 to TRBJ2-3, with D uncertain. The CDR3 is 14 amino acids. Germline-derived CDR1 and CDR2 are LNHDA and SQIVND (reference sequence). V was cut by 2 bases and J by 2 bases, with 8 bases left in between. The CDR3 here is CASSIRDPTDTQYF. CDR3 sequence (DNA): TGTGCCAGTAGTATACGCGACCCCACAGATACGCAGTATTTT.

In its sample, this clonotype was seen many times. The chain combines TRBV5-6 with TRBJ2-1, with a tentative D call TRBD2 (5 bases). The CDR3 loop spans 13 amino acids. V was shortened by 1 base and J by 11 bases, with 13 bases between the two germline ends. CDR1 is SGHDT, CDR2 YYEEEE, per germline. This CDR3 is CASSLLDSPKQFF. CDR3 in DNA: TGTGCCAGCAGCTTGTTGGACTCACCGAAGCAGTTCTTC.

Many counts were recorded for this clonotype. The rearrangement links TRBV10-3 to TRBJ1-1; TRBD1 agrees at 10 bases. Germline CDR1 and CDR2: ENHRY and SYGVKD. This CDR3 has 16 amino acids. With V trimmed by 7 bases and J by 1 base, 9 bases remained unmatched. DNA of the CDR3: TGTGCCATCACCTCCGGGACAGGGGTCGAGAACACTGAAGCTTTCTTT. It specifies CAITSGTGVENTEAFF.

Many counts were recorded for this clonotype. V is TRBV6-5 and J is TRBJ1-1; TRBD1 matches at 7 bases. The ends lost 7 bases at V and 1 base at J; junction bases unmatched: 9. This CDR3 spans 15 amino acids. CDR1 is MNHEY and CDR2 is SVGAGI in the germline V gene. The CDR3 DNA sequence: TGTGCCAGCAATCCTCACCGGGACAGGAACACTGAAGCTTTCTTT. Its translation is CASNPHRDRNTEAFF.

This clonotype has at least ten counts. This chain connects TRBV29-1 to TRBJ2-1, with D uncertain. The CDR3 has 13 amino acids. Deletions cut 6 bases from V and 2 bases from J, with 11 bases between. Germline lookup yields CDR1 SQVTM and CDR2 ANQGSEA. The CDR3 DNA is TGCAGCGTATTCCGGGCTACCTACAATGAGCAGTTCTTC. Protein product: CSVFRATYNEQFF.

This clonotype was picked up many times. The chain combines TRBV6-2 or TRBV6-3 with TRBJ2-2, with D perhaps TRBD2 (5 bases). Germline V gene lookup returns CDR1 MNHEY and CDR2 SVGEGT. Deletions cut 10 bases from V and 2 bases from J, with 17 bases between. The length of the CDR3 is 15 residues. The CDR3 sequence: CATRYGRSNTGELFF. CDR3 DNA: TGTGCCACTCGATATGGGAGATCCAACACCGGGGAGCTGTTTTTT.

This clonotype was counted ten times or more. The rearrangement links TRBV12-3 or TRBV12-4 to TRBJ2-3; no clear D gene. The CDR3 loop spans 11 amino acids. Trimming removed 3 bases at V and 8 bases at J, with 6 bases between. The CDR3 reads CASSLYGTQYF. CDR3 DNA sequence: TGTGCCAGCAGTTTGTATGGTACGCAGTATTTT.